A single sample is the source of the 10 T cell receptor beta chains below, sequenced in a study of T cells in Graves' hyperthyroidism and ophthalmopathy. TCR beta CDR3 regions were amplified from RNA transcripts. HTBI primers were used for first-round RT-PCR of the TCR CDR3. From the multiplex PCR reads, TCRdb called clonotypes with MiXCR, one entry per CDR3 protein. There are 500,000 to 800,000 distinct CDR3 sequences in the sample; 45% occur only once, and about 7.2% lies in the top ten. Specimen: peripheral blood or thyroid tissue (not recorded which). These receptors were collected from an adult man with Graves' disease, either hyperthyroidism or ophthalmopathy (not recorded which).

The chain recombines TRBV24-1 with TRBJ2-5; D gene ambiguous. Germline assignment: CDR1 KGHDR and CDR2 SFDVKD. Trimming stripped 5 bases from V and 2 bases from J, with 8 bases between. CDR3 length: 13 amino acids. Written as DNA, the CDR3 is TGTGCCACCAGTGCTAGTAGACAAGAGACCCAGTACTTC. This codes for CATSASRQETQYF.

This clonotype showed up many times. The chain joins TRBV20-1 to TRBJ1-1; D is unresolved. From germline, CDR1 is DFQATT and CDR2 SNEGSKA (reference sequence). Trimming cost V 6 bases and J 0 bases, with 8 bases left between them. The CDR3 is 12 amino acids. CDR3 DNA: TGCAGTGCGCCTAGAATGAACACTGAAGCTTTCTTT. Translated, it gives CSAPRMNTEAFF.

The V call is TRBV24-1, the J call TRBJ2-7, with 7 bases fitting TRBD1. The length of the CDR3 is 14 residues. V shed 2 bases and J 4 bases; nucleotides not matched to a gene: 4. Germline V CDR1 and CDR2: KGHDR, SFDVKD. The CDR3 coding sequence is TGTGCCACCAGTGATTCGACAGGGCGTTACGAGCAGTACTTC. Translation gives CATSDSTGRYEQYF.

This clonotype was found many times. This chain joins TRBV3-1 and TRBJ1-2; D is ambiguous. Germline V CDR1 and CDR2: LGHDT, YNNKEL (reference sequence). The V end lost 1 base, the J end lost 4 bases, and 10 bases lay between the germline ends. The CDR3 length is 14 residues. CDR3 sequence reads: CASSQVGQPYGYTF. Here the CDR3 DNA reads TGTGCCAGCAGCCAAGTGGGCCAGCCCTATGGCTACACCTTC.

The CDR3 reads CAWSVWGLENTEAFF. The CDR3 coding sequence is TGTGCCTGGAGTGTATGGGGGCTGGAGAACACTGAAGCTTTCTTT. The rearrangement links TRBV25-1 to TRBJ1-1; tentative D call: TRBD1 (6 bases). In germline, CDR1 is MGHDK, CDR2 SYGVNS. V was trimmed by 11 bases and J by 1 base, leaving 20 bases between them. This CDR3 comprises 15 residues.

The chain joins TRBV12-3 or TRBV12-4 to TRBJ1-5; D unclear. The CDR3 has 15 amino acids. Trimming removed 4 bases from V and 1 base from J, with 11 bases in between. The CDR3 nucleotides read TGTGCCAGCAGTTCAGCGCGTGGGAGCAATCAGCCCCAGCATTTT. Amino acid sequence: CASSSARGSNQPQHF.

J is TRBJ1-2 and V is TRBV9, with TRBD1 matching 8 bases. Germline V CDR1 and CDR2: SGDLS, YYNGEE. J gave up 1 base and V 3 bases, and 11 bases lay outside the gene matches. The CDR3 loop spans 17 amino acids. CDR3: CASSARTGPTYNYGYTF. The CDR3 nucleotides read TGTGCCAGCAGCGCACGGACAGGGCCCACCTATAACTATGGCTACACCTTC. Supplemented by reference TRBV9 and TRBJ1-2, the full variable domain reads DSGVTQTPKHLITATGQRVTLRCSPRSGDLSVYWYQQSLDQGLQFLIQYYNGEERAKGNILERFSAQQFPDLHSELNLSSLELGDSALYFCASSARTGPTYNYGYTFGSGTRLTVV.

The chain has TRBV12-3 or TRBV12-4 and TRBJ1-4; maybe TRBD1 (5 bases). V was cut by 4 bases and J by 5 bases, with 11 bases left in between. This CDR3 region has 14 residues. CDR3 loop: CASSYAGRNEKLFF. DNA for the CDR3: TGTGCCAGCAGTTATGCAGGGAGGAATGAAAAACTGTTTTTT.

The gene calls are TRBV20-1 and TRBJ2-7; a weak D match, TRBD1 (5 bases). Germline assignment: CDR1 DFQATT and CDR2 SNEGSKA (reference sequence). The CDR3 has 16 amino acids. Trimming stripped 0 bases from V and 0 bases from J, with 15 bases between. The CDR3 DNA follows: TGCAGTGCTAGAGATGCATCCAGGGTTCCCTCCTACGAGCAGTACTTC. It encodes CSARDASRVPSYEQYF.

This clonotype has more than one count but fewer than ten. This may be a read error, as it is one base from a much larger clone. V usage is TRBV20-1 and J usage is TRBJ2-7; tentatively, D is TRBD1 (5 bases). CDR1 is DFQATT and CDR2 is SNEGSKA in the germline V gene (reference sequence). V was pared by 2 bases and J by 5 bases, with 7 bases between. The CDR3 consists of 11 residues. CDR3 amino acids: CSARQGNEQYF. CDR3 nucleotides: TGCAGTGCTAGACAGGGAAACGAGCAGTACTTC.